This is a list of T cell receptor beta chains from one sample in a study of sequential checkpoint blockade in melanoma. Some clones are missing from TCRdb's copy, which holds only in-frame ones; the method was immunoSEQ multiplex PCR. The sample carries roughly 9,300 clones, 70% to 85% recorded once. This material consisted of CD8+ T cells sorted from blood (inferred from file names), taken from a patient given nivolumab and ipilimumab in sequence. These receptors were collected from a human donor with melanoma. CDR3s include the opening cysteine and the closing phenylalanine or tryptophan. Fields, in order: CDR3 protein, CDR3 DNA, CDR3 length, D gene, clone size, J gene, V gene. The D gene is left open where the match is weak. A clone size is listed for some rows: how often the clone was seen (once, few, many), or a class if it is expanded.

CASSVYRNNEELFF TGTGCCAGCAGTGTATACAGAAATAATGAAGAACTGTTTTTT 14 NA NA TRBJ1-4 TRBV2
CASSPADTQYF TGTGCCAGCAGCCCTGCAGATACGCAGTATTTT 11 NA NA TRBJ2-3 TRBV5-8
CASSPPGTQYF TGTGCCAGCAGTCCCCCGGGGACCCAGTACTTC 11 NA medium-sized TRBJ2-5 TRBV27
CASSLRDRVYGYTF TGTGCCAGCAGCCTTAGGGACAGGGTCTATGGCTACACCTTC 14 TRBD1 NA TRBJ1-2 TRBV28
CASSLSTGGYETFF TGTGCCAGCAGTTTATCGACAGGGGGATACGAAACTTTCTTT 14 TRBD1 NA TRBJ1-1 TRBV27
CSAPGSGGHGYTF TGCAGCGCCCCGGGTTCAGGGGGACATGGCTACACCTTC 13 TRBD1 NA TRBJ1-2 TRBV29-1
CASSFRTEVFYGYTF TGTGCCAGCAGCTTCCGGACAGAGGTTTTCTATGGCTACACCTTC 15 NA NA TRBJ1-2 TRBV5-6
CASSRRVGESSYEQYF TGTGCCAGCAGCCGTCGGGTAGGCGAGAGCTCCTACGAGCAGTACTTC 16 NA NA TRBJ2-7 TRBV4-2
CASSQPGVRDQPQHF TGTGCCAGCAGCCAACCGGGTGTCAGGGATCAGCCCCAGCATTTT 15 NA few TRBJ1-5 TRBV16
CASSLGQGAVYGYTF TGTGCCAGCAGCTTGGGGCAGGGGGCTGTATATGGCTACACCTTC 15 TRBD1 NA TRBJ1-2 TRBV5-8
CASSQDGREPYGYTF TGCGCCAGCAGCCAGGATGGGAGGGAACCCTATGGCTACACCTTC 15 NA NA TRBJ1-2 TRBV4-1
CASSVRTGMGNEQFF TGTGCCAGCAGTGTGAGGACAGGGATGGGCAATGAGCAGTTCTTC 15 TRBD1 once TRBJ2-1 TRBV6-1
CASRDLIHYSPLHF TGTGCCAGCCGGGATCTTATTCATTATTCACCCCTCCACTTT 14 NA once TRBJ1-6 TRBV28
CASSSNDRGHTEAFF TGTGCCAGCAGTTCAAATGATCGGGGTCACACTGAAGCTTTCTTT 15 NA NA TRBJ1-1 TRBV28
CASSQGFDGTGVGYTF TGTGCCAGCAGCCAAGGGTTTGACGGGACAGGGGTTGGCTACACCTTC 16 TRBD1 NA TRBJ1-2 TRBV4-2
CASSYSTGAGDTEAFF TGTGCCAGCAGTTACTCGACAGGGGCGGGTGACACTGAAGCTTTCTTT 16 TRBD1 NA TRBJ1-1 TRBV28
CASNPGVNTEAFF TGTGCCAGCAATCCGGGGGTGAACACTGAAGCTTTCTTT 13 NA NA TRBJ1-1 TRBV2
CASSQDRGYNQPQHF TGTGCCAGCAGCCAAGACAGGGGCTACAATCAGCCCCAGCATTTT 15 TRBD1 NA TRBJ1-5 TRBV5-8
CASSLGPPTGYEQYF TGTGCCAGCAGCCTAGGCCCCCCAACGGGGTACGAGCAGTACTTC 15 NA NA TRBJ2-7 TRBV11-3
CASSFWQGINYGYTF TGTGCCAGCAGCTTTTGGCAGGGGATCAACTATGGCTACACCTTC 15 NA NA TRBJ1-2 TRBV5-4
CASSYSSPGPQHF TGTGCCAGCAGTTACTCGTCACCGGGGCCCCAGCATTTT 13 NA NA TRBJ1-5 TRBV6-5
CASSQDPGTRNTEAFF TGCGCCAGCAGCCAAGATCCCGGGACAAGGAACACTGAAGCTTTCTTT 16 NA NA TRBJ1-1 TRBV4-1
CASSLGTDSSEQYF TGTGCCAGCAGCTTAGGGACAGACTCCTCCGAGCAGTACTTC 14 NA NA TRBJ2-7 TRBV7-2
CSVVYGERYTF TGCAGCGTCGTATATGGTGAGCGCTACACCTTC 11 NA few TRBJ1-2 TRBV29-1